Described below is a single T cell receptor (beta chain) sequence and its context. The entry originates in a study of T cell changes during pregnancy in multiple sclerosis. Clones were sequenced by immunoSEQ multiplex PCR, and TCRdb holds only the in-frame ones, with some missing. Of 40,000 to 55,000 clones listed, about 91% were seen once; the top ten hold about 3%. The sequence came from a female donor with multiple sclerosis, enrolled in a pregnancy study. The sample in question was CD8+ T cells from peripheral blood mononuclear cells, obtained in the second trimester of pregnancy.

The CDR3 sequence: CASSKKGRTGDEKLFF. CDR3 nucleotide sequence: TGTGCCAGCAGCAAAAAGGGCCGTACAGGGGATGAAAAACTGTTTTTT. This chain connects TRBV21-1 to TRBJ1-4; TRBD1 is the table's D call, not checked against the DNA. TRBV21-1 is assigned pseudogene status. This CDR3 has 16 amino acids.